These T cell receptor beta chains were read from a single sample in a study of T cells in Graves' hyperthyroidism and ophthalmopathy. From the multiplex PCR reads, TCRdb called clonotypes with MiXCR, one entry per CDR3 protein. The sample records 300,000 to 400,000 distinct CDR3 sequences, about a fifth being singletons. Specimen: blood. The receptors here all came from a man between 18 and 35 years old with Graves' ophthalmopathy. Each CDR3 is given with its conserved first and last residue. A D gene is named only where the DNA matches it firmly. Some rows have no size entry. The others give once, few or many, or a class for an expanded clone.

>TRBJ2-7|TRBD2|17|-|TRBV20-1
TGCAGTGCTCGGACTAGCGCCCCGATGGGCAGTTCCTACGAGCAGTACTTC
CSARTSAPMGSSYEQYF
>TRBJ2-3|TRBD2|18|few|TRBV4-2
TGTGCCAGCAGCCAAGAGGACCACACTAGCGGGGGCACAGATACGCAGTATTTT
CASSQEDHTSGGTDTQYF
>TRBJ2-7|-|13|many|TRBV11-2
TGTGCCAGCAGCCTAGGGAACCTCTACGAGCAGTACTTC
CASSLGNLYEQYF
>TRBJ2-5|-|13|-|TRBV5-1
TGCGCCAGCAGCTTGGTGTGGCGTGAGACCCAGTACTTC
CASSLVWRETQYF
>TRBJ2-2|-|15|many|TRBV2
TGTGCCAGCAGTGCTGGGCTAAGTTACACCGGGGAGCTGTTTTTT
CASSAGLSYTGELFF
>TRBJ2-2|-|12|-|TRBV6-1
TGTGCCAGCAGTGCGGTAGCCGGGGAGCTGTTTTTT
CASSAVAGELFF
>TRBJ2-7|-|16|-|TRBV28
TGTGCCAGCAGTGGGGGTCGGGCAGACCTTTACGATGGGCAGTACTTC
CASSGGRADLYDGQYF
>TRBJ2-1|TRBD2|13|many|TRBV6-2/TRBV6-3
TGTGCCAGCAGCCCGACTAGCTCCGGTGAGCAGTTCTTC
CASSPTSSGEQFF
>TRBJ2-1|-|12|many|TRBV2
TGTGCCAGCAGTTGGTCCTACAATGAGCAGTTCTTC
CASSWSYNEQFF
>TRBJ1-1|-|12|many|TRBV7-3
TGTGCCAGCAGCTTAATGGGTCTCCCAGCTTTCTTT
CASSLMGLPAFF
>TRBJ2-1|TRBD2|15|many|TRBV12-3/TRBV12-4
TGTGCCAGCAGCCAGGGACTAGCGGGGGCAAATGAGCAGTTCTTC
CASSQGLAGANEQFF
>TRBJ2-2|-|17|-|TRBV27
TGTGCCAGCAGTTTACAGGTCGTGGGGGGGCTCACCGGGGAGCTGTTTTTT
CASSLQVVGGLTGELFF
>TRBJ2-3|-|15|many|TRBV6-1
TGTGCCAGCAGATATCAGGGAATTGGCACAGATACGCAGTATTTT
CASRYQGIGTDTQYF
>TRBJ1-5|-|15|many|TRBV18
TGTGCCAGCTCACCGGGACCTACCCCCAATCAGCCCCAGCATTTT
CASSPGPTPNQPQHF
>TRBJ1-1|-|15|-|TRBV7-2
TGTGCCAGCAGCTTACAGACAACCTCGGCCTTTTGGGCTTTCTTT
CASSLQTTSAFWAFF
>TRBJ1-2|-|14|-|TRBV10-3
TGTGCCATCAGTGAGAGACAGGCAAACTATGGCTACACCTTC
CAISERQANYGYTF
>TRBJ2-3|TRBD2|16|many|TRBV5-1
TGCGCCAGCAGCTCCGGACTAGCGGGGGGTGCAGATACGCAGTATTTT
CASSSGLAGGADTQYF
>TRBJ1-2|-|14|many|TRBV5-1
TGCGCCAGCAGCTTGGCTTACAACTACTATGGCTACACCTTC
CASSLAYNYYGYTF
>TRBJ2-2|-|15|-|TRBV27
TGTGCCAGCCGCTTAGCCGGGGGCAACACCGGGGAGCTGTTTTTT
CASRLAGGNTGELFF
>TRBJ1-6|-|16|many|TRBV5-1
TGCGCCAGCAGCTTGGAGGCAGGTGACTATAATTCACCCCTCCACTTT
CASSLEAGDYNSPLHF
>TRBJ1-1|-|14|-|TRBV6-1
TGTGCCAGCAGTGAACCTGGGGGAACGGCTGAAGCTTTCTTT
CASSEPGGTAEAFF
>TRBJ2-7|-|13|-|TRBV9
TGTGCCAGCGGCGTAGAACCCGGGAACGAGCAGTACTTC
CASGVEPGNEQYF
>TRBJ2-1|TRBD2|16|-|TRBV12-3/TRBV12-4
TGTGCCAGCAGTCCCAGAGGACTAGCGGCATACAATGAGCAGTTCTTC
CASSPRGLAAYNEQFF
>TRBJ1-5|-|13|many|TRBV18
TGTGCCAGCTCTCCCTCCCAAAATCAGCCCCAGCATTTT
CASSPSQNQPQHF
>TRBJ2-2|-|17|-|TRBV3-1
TGTGCCAGCAGCCAAGAGTTCGGGGCATCTGGCACCGGGGAGCTGTTTTTT
CASSQEFGASGTGELFF
>TRBJ2-5|-|14|many|TRBV5-1
TGCGCCAGCAGCTTGGATGGGACGAAAGAGACCCAGTACTTC
CASSLDGTKETQYF
>TRBJ2-1|TRBD1|14|few|TRBV29-1
TGCAGCGTACCCGACAGGGGAACAAATAATGAGCAGTTCTTC
CSVPDRGTNNEQFF
>TRBJ2-1|TRBD2|15|many|TRBV5-1
TGCGCCAGCAGCGCTCGGACTAGCGGGGGGAACGAGCAGTTCTTC
CASSARTSGGNEQFF
>TRBJ2-7|TRBD2|16|-|TRBV5-1
TGCGCCAGCAGCCCTTTGGCCCTAGCGGAATCCTACGAGCAGTACTTC
CASSPLALAESYEQYF
>TRBJ1-2|-|15|-|TRBV15
TGTGCCACCAGCAGAGTTAAGTCCCCTAACTATGGCTACACCTTC
CATSRVKSPNYGYTF